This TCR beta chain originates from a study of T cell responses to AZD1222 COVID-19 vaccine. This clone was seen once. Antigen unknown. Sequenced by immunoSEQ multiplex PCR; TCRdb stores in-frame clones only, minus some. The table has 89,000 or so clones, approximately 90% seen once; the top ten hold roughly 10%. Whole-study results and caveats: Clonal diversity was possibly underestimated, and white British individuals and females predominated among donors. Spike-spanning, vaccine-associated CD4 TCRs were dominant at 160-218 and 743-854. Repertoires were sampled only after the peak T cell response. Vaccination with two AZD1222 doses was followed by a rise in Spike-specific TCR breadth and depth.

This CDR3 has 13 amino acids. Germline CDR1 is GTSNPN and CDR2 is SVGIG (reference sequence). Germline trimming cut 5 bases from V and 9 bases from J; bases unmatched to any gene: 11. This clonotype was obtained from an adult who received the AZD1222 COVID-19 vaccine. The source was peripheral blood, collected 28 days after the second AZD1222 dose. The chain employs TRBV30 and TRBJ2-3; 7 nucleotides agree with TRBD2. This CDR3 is CAWGGGHGGTQYF. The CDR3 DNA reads TGTGCCTGGGGCGGGGGTCATGGGGGGACGCAGTATTTT.